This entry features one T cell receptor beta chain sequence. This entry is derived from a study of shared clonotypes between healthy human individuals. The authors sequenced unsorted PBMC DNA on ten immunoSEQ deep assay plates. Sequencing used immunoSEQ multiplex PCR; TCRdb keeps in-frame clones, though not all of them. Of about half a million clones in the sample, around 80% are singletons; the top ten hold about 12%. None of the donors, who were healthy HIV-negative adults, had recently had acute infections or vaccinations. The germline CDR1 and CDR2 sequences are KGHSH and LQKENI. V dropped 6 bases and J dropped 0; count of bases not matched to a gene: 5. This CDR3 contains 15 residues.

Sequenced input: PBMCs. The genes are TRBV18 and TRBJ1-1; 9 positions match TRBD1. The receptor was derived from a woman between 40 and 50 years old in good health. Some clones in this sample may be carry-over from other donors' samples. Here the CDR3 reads CASSWTGVMNTEAFF. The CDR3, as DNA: TGTGCCAGCTCGTGGACAGGGGTCATGAACACTGAAGCTTTCTTT.